Described below is a single T cell receptor (beta chain) sequence and its context. Its antigen is unknown. The record originates from a study of cytomegalovirus exposure and HLA in healthy donors. About the research overall: Sequencing of about 179 million T cells in an earlier analysis found 90 million to 120 million unique TCR beta sequences. Study results and limitations: Cytomegalovirus-associated TCR beta chains were listed, numbering around 150.

Primers included in the PCR were 60 Vbeta and 13 Jbeta primers. Original analysis: Some 11 million of the about 80 million unique TCR beta chains counted in a later analysis were shared. Some clones are missing from TCRdb's copy, which holds only in-frame ones; the method was immunoSEQ multiplex PCR. V and J calls and clone size come straight from that table; D and trimming were deduced from the DNA. This sample has 150,000 to 200,000 clones, with roughly 80% found just once. With V trimmed by 6 bases and J by 14 bases, 12 bases remained unmatched. This CDR3 has 15 residues. Germline CDR1 and CDR2: MNHNY and SVGAGI (reference sequence).

This chain uses TRBV6-6 with TRBJ2-1; 14 nucleotides line up with TRBD2. The receptor was isolated from a man in his fifties in good health and CMV-seronegative. Sequencing used PBMCs. CDR3 in DNA: TGTGCCAGCAGACCTGGACTAGCGGGGGGCGATGGGGAGTTCTTC. It is translated as CASRPGLAGGDGEFF.